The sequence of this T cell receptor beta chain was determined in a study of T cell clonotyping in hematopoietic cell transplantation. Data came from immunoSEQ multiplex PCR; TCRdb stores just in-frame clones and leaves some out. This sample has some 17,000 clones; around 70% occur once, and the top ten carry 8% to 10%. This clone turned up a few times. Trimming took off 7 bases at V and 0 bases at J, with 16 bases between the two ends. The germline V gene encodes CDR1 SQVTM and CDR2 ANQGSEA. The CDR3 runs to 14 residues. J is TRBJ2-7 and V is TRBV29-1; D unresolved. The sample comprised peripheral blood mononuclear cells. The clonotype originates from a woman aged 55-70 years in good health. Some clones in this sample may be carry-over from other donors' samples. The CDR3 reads CSALTTESSYEQYF. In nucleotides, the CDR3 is TGCAGCGCCCTGACGACGGAGAGCTCCTACGAGCAGTACTTC.